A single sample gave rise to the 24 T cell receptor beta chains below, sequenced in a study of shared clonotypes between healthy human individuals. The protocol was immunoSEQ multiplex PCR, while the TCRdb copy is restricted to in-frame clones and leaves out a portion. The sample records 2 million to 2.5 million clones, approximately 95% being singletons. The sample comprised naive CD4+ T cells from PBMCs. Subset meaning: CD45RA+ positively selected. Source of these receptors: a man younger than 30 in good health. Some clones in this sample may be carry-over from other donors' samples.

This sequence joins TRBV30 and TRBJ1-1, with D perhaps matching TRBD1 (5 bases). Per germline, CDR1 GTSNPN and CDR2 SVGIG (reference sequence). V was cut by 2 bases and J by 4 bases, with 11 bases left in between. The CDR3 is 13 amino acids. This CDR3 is CAWSKKGSTEAFF. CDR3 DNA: TGTGCCTGGAGTAAAAAGGGGAGCACTGAAGCTTTCTTT.

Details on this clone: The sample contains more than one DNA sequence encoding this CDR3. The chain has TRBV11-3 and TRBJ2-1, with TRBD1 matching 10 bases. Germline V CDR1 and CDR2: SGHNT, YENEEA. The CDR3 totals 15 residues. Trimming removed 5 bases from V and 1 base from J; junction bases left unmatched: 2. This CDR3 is CASSAGQGSYNEQFF. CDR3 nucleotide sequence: TGTGCCAGCAGCGCGGGACAGGGGTCCTACAATGAGCAGTTCTTC.

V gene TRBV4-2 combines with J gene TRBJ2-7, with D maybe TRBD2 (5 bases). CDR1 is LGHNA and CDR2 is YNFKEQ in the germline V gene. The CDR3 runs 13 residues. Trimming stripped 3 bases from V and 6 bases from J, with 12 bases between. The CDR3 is CASSHSPGSEQYF. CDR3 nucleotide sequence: TGTGCCAGCAGCCATTCCCCGGGGTCCGAGCAGTACTTC.

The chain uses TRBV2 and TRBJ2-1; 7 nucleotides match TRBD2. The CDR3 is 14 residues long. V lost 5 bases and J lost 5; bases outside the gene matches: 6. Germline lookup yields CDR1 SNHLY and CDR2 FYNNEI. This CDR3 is CASSRASGNNEQFF. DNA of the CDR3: TGTGCCAGCAGTAGGGCTAGCGGAAACAATGAGCAGTTCTTC.

The DNA of the CDR3 is TGTGCCAGCAGTGAAGGGGGAGGGAGAGCCTACGAGCAGTACTTC. Translated: CASSEGGGRAYEQYF. V usage is TRBV25-1 and J usage is TRBJ2-7; 7 nucleotides align to TRBD2. Per the germline V gene, CDR1 is MGHDK and CDR2 is SYGVNS. The V gene end was trimmed by 2 bases and the J gene end by 2 bases; junction bases not matched to a gene: 6. The CDR3 extends over 15 amino acids.

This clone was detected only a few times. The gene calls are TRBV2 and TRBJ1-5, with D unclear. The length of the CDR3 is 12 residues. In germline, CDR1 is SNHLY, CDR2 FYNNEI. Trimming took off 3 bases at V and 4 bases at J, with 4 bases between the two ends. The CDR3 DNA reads TGTGCCAGCAGTGACACTAATCAGCCCCAGCATTTT. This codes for CASSDTNQPQHF.

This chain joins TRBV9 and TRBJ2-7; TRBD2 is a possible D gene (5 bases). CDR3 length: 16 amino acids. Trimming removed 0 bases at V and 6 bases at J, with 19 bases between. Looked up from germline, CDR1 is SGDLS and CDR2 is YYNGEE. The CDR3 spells CASSVDARGSPLEQYF. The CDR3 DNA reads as TGTGCCAGCAGCGTAGACGCTCGAGGGAGCCCCCTCGAGCAGTACTTC.

The CDR3 here is CASSPGDRVDEQYF. The CDR3 bases are TGTGCCAGCAGCCCTGGGGACAGGGTCGACGAGCAGTACTTC. The genes are TRBV7-9 and TRBJ2-7, with 9 bases lining up with TRBD1. V dropped 5 bases and J dropped 5; count of bases not matched to a gene: 7. CDR1 is SEHNR, CDR2 FQNEAQ, per germline (reference sequence). The CDR3 is made up of 14 amino acids.

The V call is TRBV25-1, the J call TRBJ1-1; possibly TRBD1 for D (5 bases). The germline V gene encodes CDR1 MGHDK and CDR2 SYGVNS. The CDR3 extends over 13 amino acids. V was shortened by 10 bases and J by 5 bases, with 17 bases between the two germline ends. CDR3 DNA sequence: TGTGCCACCCCAGGTTCGGGGGAGACTGAAGCTTTCTTT. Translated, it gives CATPGSGETEAFF. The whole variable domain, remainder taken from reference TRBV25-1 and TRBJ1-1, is EADIYQTPRYLVIGTGKKITLECSQTMGHDKMYWYQQDPGMELHLIHYSYGVNSTEKGDLSSESTVSRIRTEHFPLTLESARPSHTSQYLCATPGSGETEAFFGQGTRLTVV.

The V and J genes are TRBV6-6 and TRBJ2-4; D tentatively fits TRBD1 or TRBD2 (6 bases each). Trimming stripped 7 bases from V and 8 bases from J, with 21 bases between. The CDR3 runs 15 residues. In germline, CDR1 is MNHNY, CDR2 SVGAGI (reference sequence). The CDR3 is CASMRTRGWGDIQYF. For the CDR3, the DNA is TGTGCCAGCATGCGAACCAGGGGTTGGGGGGACATTCAGTACTTC.

CDR3 loop: CASSSQGGGQPQHF. The CDR3, as DNA: TGTGCCAGCAGTTCTCAGGGTGGGGGGCAGCCCCAGCATTTT. The J gene is TRBJ1-5, the V gene TRBV2; D possibly corresponds to TRBD1 (5 bases). The V and J ends lost 5 bases and 7 bases respectively, with 15 bases between them. Looked up from germline, CDR1 is SNHLY and CDR2 is FYNNEI. The CDR3 is 14 residues long.

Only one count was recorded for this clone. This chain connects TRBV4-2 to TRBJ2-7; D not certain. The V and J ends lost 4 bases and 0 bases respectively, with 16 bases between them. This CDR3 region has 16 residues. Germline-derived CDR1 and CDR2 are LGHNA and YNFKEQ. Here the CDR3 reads CASSPALGGSSYEQYF. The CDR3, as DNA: TGTGCCAGCAGCCCAGCCCTGGGCGGTAGCTCCTACGAGCAGTACTTC.

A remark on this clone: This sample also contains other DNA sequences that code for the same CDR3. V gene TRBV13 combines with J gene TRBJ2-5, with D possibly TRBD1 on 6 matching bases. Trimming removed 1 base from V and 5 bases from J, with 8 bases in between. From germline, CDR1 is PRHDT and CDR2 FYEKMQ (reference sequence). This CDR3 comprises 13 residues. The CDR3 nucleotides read TGTGCCAGCAGCTTAGACAGGGCTGAGACCCAGTACTTC. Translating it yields CASSLDRAETQYF.

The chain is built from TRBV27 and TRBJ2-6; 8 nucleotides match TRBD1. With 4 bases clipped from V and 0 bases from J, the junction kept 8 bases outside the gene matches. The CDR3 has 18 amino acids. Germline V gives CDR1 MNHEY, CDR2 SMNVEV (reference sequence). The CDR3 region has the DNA TGTGCCAGCAGTTCGATGGACAGGGTCAACTCTGGGGCCAACGTCCTGACTTTC. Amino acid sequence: CASSSMDRVNSGANVLTF.

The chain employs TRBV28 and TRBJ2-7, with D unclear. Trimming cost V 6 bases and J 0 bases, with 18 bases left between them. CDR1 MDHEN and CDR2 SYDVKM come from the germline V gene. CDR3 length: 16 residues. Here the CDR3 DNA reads TGTGCCAGCAGCCCCCCGCGCCTGGGCGGCTCCTACGAGCAGTACTTC. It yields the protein CASSPPRLGGSYEQYF.

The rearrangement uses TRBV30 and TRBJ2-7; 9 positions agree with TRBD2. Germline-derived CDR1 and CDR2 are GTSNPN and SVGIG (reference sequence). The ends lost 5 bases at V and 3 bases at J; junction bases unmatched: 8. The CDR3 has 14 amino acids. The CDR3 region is CAWQRGTSSYEQYF. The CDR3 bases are TGTGCCTGGCAGCGGGGGACTAGCAGCTACGAGCAGTACTTC.

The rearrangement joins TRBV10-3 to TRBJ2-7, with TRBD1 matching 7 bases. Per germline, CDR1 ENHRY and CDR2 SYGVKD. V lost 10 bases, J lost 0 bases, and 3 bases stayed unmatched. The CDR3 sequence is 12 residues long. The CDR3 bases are TGTGCCACCTGGGACAGCTCCTACGAGCAGTACTTC. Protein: CATWDSSYEQYF.

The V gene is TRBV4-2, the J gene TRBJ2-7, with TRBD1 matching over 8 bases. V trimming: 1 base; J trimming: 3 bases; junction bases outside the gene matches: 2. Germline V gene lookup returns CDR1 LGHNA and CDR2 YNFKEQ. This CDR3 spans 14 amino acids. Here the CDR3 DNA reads TGTGCCAGCAGCCAAGCTGGGACAGGCTACGAGCAGTACTTC. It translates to CASSQAGTGYEQYF.

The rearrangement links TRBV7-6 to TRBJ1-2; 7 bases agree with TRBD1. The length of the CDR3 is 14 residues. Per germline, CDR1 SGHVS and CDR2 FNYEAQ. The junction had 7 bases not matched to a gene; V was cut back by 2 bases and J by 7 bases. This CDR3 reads CASSLNLQGTGYTF. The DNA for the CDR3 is TGTGCCAGCAGCTTAAATCTACAGGGGACTGGCTACACCTTC.

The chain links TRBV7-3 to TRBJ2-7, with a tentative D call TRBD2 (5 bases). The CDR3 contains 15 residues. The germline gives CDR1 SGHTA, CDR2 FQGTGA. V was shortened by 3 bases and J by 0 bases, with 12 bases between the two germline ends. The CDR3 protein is CASSFGVGSSYEQYF. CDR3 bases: TGTGCCAGCAGCTTCGGGGTCGGAAGCTCCTACGAGCAGTACTTC. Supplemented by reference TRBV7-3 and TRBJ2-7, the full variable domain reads GAGVSQTPSNKVTEKGKYVELRCDPISGHTALYWYRQSLGQGPEFLIYFQGTGAADDSGLPNDRFFAVRPEGSVSTLKIQRTERGDSAVYLCASSFGVGSSYEQYFGPGTRLTVT.

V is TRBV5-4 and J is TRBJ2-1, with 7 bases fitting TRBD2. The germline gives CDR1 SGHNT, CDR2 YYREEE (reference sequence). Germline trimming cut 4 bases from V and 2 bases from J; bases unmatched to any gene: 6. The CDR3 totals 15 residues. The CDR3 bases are TGTGCCAGCAGCCCGAGGAGCGGGGCCTACAATGAGCAGTTCTTC. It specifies CASSPRSGAYNEQFF.

The CDR3 region has the DNA TGTGCCAGCAGCTTAACGGCGGGATGGGGGAATGAGCAGTTCTTC. The encoded protein is CASSLTAGWGNEQFF. The chain combines TRBV7-3 with TRBJ2-1; perhaps TRBD2 as D (6 bases). This CDR3 contains 15 residues. Germline assignment: CDR1 SGHTA and CDR2 FQGTGA. The V and J ends lost 0 bases and 7 bases respectively, with 13 bases between them.

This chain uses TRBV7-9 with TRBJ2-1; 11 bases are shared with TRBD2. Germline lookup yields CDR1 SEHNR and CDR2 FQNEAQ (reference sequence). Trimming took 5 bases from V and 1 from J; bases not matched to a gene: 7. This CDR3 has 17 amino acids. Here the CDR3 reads CASSEGGLAESYNEQFF. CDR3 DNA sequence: TGTGCCAGCAGCGAAGGGGGACTAGCGGAGTCCTACAATGAGCAGTTCTTC.

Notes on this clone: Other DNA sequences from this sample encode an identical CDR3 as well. The CDR3 region has the DNA TGTGCCAGCAGCTTAGGACTAGTAGAGACCCAGTACTTC. Translating it yields CASSLGLVETQYF. The chain links TRBV7-2 to TRBJ2-5; possible D gene TRBD2, 6 bases. This CDR3 region has 13 residues. From germline, CDR1 is SGHTA and CDR2 FQGNSA. Trimming stripped 1 base from V and 4 bases from J, with 7 bases between.